This TCR beta chain originates from a study of T cells in Graves' hyperthyroidism and ophthalmopathy. Germline V lookup: CDR1 DFQATT, CDR2 SNEGSKA (reference sequence). Trimming pared 3 bases from V and 7 bases from J, leaving 21 bases between. This CDR3 has 15 amino acids. This clonotype was observed a few times. Amplified TCR beta CDR3 regions derived from RNA transcripts. The HTBI set primed first-round TCR CDR3 RT-PCR. TCRdb independently ran MiXCR on the multiplex PCR reads; one entry per CDR3 protein. The table has 490,000 or so distinct CDR3 sequences, under 25% seen once. This chain joins TRBV20-1 and TRBJ2-5; possibly TRBD1 for D (5 bases). Input material: blood. This receptor was obtained from a woman in her seventies with Graves' ophthalmopathy. The CDR3, as DNA: TGCAGTGCTAGCCGAATGGACATTGGGGTGTGGACCCAGTACTTC. Residues: CSASRMDIGVWTQYF.